A single T cell receptor (beta chain) is shown here with its context. The data stem from a study of blood T cell repertoires in COVID-19. Germline CDR1 reads LNHDA; CDR2 reads SQIVND (reference sequence). V lost 10 bases to trimming and J lost 4 bases, with 13 bases between them. This CDR3 has 12 amino acids. Repertoires were generated with immunoSEQ multiplex PCR, while TCRdb's copy carries only in-frame clones and drops some. The sample shows some 130,000 clones, around nine tenths of them seen only once. This receptor was obtained from a woman in her 70s with COVID-19, enrolled during active disease. Input material: peripheral blood. The V gene is TRBV19, the J gene TRBJ1-2, with D tentatively TRBD1 (5 bases). The CDR3 protein is CATTGLSYGYTF. Here the CDR3 DNA reads TGTGCCACTACGGGACTCTCCTATGGCTACACCTTC.